This T cell receptor beta chain appears in the sequencing data of a study of T cell responses to AZD1222 COVID-19 vaccine. Whole-study findings and limits: Once two AZD1222 doses were given, Spike-specific TCR breadth and depth went up. Distributed over spike, vaccine-associated CD4 TCRs predominated at 160-218 and 743-854.

Method: immunoSEQ multiplex PCR; TCRdb's copy keeps in-frame clones and lacks some. Altogether under 150,000 clones are present, roughly 90% being singletons, with the ten largest covering about 1.5%. Germline V gene lookup returns CDR1 LGHNA and CDR2 YNFKEQ. There are 16 residues in the CDR3. Trimming cost V 1 base and J 0 bases, with 7 bases left between them. About this clone itself: The antigen remains unidentified.

This TCR derives from an adult who received the AZD1222 COVID-19 vaccine. Here the sequenced sample was peripheral blood, taken 28 days after the second AZD1222 dose. The chain combines TRBV4-2 with TRBJ2-6; a weak D match, TRBD1 (5 bases). For the CDR3, the DNA is TGTGCCAGCAGCCAAGGCCAGGGCTCTGGGGCCAACGTCCTGACTTTC. It codes for CASSQGQGSGANVLTF.